This T cell receptor (beta chain) was sequenced in a study of prognosis after radiotherapy for stage I lung cancer. Turning to the study itself: Medical inoperability was the status assigned to all non-small cell lung cancer patients.

Genomic DNA served as the source from which two-round multiplex PCR generated TCR beta CDR3 amplicons. Initially, in first-round PCR, primers specific to each TRBV and TRBJ gene were used. TCRdb reprocessed the multiplex PCR reads via MiXCR and lists one record per CDR3 protein. The repertoire holds roughly 30,000 distinct CDR3 sequences, around 34% seen once, with 16% in the top ten. V was trimmed by 3 bases and J by 0 bases, leaving 11 bases between them. This CDR3 has 15 amino acids. Germline V gene sequence: CDR1 LNHDA, CDR2 SQIVND (reference sequence). At both of two time points, roughly 6.1 milliliters of peripheral blood were drawn.

The specimen was PBMCs, collected before or after stereotactic body radiation therapy (not recorded which). The sequence was obtained from a donor aged 50 or older with non-small cell lung cancer. The chain joins TRBV19 to TRBJ1-2; D is unclear. CDR3 sequence (DNA): TGTGCCAGTAGTATGGGTCCAAACACTAACTATGGCTACACCTTC. Amino acid sequence: CASSMGPNTNYGYTF.